The sequence of this T cell receptor beta chain was determined in a study of blood T cells in healthy people across ages. The CDR3 runs to 16 residues. Germline values: CDR1 LGHNA, CDR2 YNFKEQ. V lost 1 base and J 8 bases, leaving 18 bases between the germline ends. The second PCR ran about 6 to 12 cycles with a sample-barcoded 5' primer and J-beta primers. Every sample gave at least 3 million paired-end reads containing CDR3. One entry per CDR3 protein, called by TCRdb with MiXCR from the 5' RACE reads. Of about 1.6 million distinct CDR3 sequences listed, about 32% are singletons. The study's findings and limits: Higher diversity, along with more naive CD4+ cells, distinguished long-lived donors from aged donors. The study regarded diversity estimates from one million T cells as underestimates.

At least ten counts were recorded for this clonotype. Its antigen is undetermined. Sequenced material: blood. The V and J genes are TRBV4-2 and TRBJ2-1, with TRBD2 as a possible D gene (6 bases). The TCR comes from a woman in her thirties in good health. CDR3 protein: CASSQGGGTVIDEQFF. The DNA of the CDR3 is TGTGCCAGCAGCCAAGGAGGCGGGACCGTAATCGATGAGCAGTTCTTC.